The entry that follows covers one T cell receptor (beta chain) sequence. The sample belongs to a study of T cell responses to AZD1222 COVID-19 vaccine. CDR3 length: 12 residues. Trimming pared 7 bases from V and 6 bases from J, leaving 11 bases between. Germline V gives CDR1 SGHDT, CDR2 YYEEEE. TCRdb keeps only in-frame clones here, not all; method: immunoSEQ multiplex PCR. The sample lists some 160,000 clones; around 92% were seen once. This clonotype originated in an adult in good health. Sequencing was performed on peripheral blood, taken on day 0 of AZD1222 vaccination. The rearrangement links TRBV5-6 to TRBJ2-1; D ambiguous. The CDR3 loop is CASQSGSNEQFF. The DNA of the CDR3 is TGTGCCAGCCAATCGGGCTCCAATGAGCAGTTCTTC.